Following are 3 T cell receptor beta chains from one sample sequenced in a study of T-cell reconstitution after alpha-beta-depleted transplantation in children. Unique molecular identifiers were incorporated into the prepared TCRbeta library. TCRdb used MiXCR to reprocess the PCR reads, holding one entry per CDR3 protein. The sample yields some 87,000 distinct CDR3 sequences, roughly a sixth seen once. The sequencing here drew on PBMCs, mostly from graft donor cells, taken 180 days after TCRalphabeta/CD19-depleted stem cell transplant. These receptors all come from a male patient between 2 and 15 years old who had a stem cell transplant for acute lymphoblastic leukemia, so the T cells may come from the graft donor.

The chain links TRBV5-1 to TRBJ2-7, with 8 bases lining up with TRBD1. The ends lost 4 bases at V and 2 bases at J; junction bases unmatched: 8. CDR1 and CDR2 from the germline V gene are SGHRS and YFSETQ. This CDR3 comprises 15 residues. This CDR3 reads CASSQETGGPYEQYF. Written as DNA, the CDR3 is TGCGCCAGCAGCCAGGAAACAGGGGGTCCCTACGAGCAGTACTTC.

The count of this clonotype is one. The chain couples TRBV20-1 to TRBJ2-7; 10 nucleotides match TRBD2. The CDR3 is made up of 13 amino acids. V dropped 6 bases and J dropped 2; count of bases not matched to a gene: 4. Germline V lookup: CDR1 DFQATT, CDR2 SNEGSKA (reference sequence). CDR3 sequence reads: CSAPLAGAYEQYF. For the CDR3, the DNA is TGCAGTGCCCCCCTAGCGGGGGCCTACGAGCAGTACTTC.

This clonotype was detected ten times or more. J is TRBJ2-2 and V is TRBV29-1; no clear D. CDR1 and CDR2 (germline): SQVTM, ANQGSEA. V lost 3 bases and J lost 1, with 12 bases in between. The CDR3 is 15 residues long. The CDR3 DNA is TGCAGCGTTGAGGCCGGTTCGCTGAACACCGGGGAGCTGTTTTTT. Its protein is CSVEAGSLNTGELFF.